This TCR beta chain was identified during a study of T cells after somatic rescue of genetic block. TCRdb's copy holds only in-frame clones and misses some; the assay was immunoSEQ multiplex PCR. The sample consists of tens of thousands of clones, approximately 96% of them appearing once. The specimen was peripheral blood mononuclear cells (PBMCs). This receptor was identified in a child less than two years old.

CDR3 coding DNA: TGTGCCAGCAGTTTAGTTACAGGGAGATCTGAAGCTTTCTTT. It is translated as CASSLVTGRSEAFF. This chain joins TRBV6-5 and TRBJ1-1, with D maybe TRBD1 (6 bases). Trimming left V 4 bases short and J 6 bases short, with 15 bases between. CDR1 MNHEY and CDR2 SVGAGI come from the germline V gene. The CDR3 spans 14 residues.